A selection of T cell receptor beta chains follows, all from one sample in a study of blood T cell repertoires in COVID-19. Profiling relied on immunoSEQ multiplex PCR, and the TCRdb table lists in-frame clones only, not all of them. Of approximately 250,000 clones detected, approximately 88% appear once; the ten largest clones hold roughly 3%. Sequencing was done on a sample of PBMCs or T cells enriched from blood (not recorded which). These receptors all come from a woman aged 40-49 years who had been exposed to COVID-19. CDR3s include the opening cysteine and the closing phenylalanine or tryptophan. The D gene is left open where the match is weak.

d_call	j_call	v_call	cdr3_aa
-	TRBJ1-2	TRBV6-2/TRBV6-3	CASSYSMRGYTF
-	TRBJ1-2	TRBV3-1/TRBV3-2	CASTPRSGYGYTF
TRBD2	TRBJ2-5	TRBV28	CASSLKRGAPSDQETQYF
-	TRBJ1-5	TRBV5-6	CASSDMTGHTSNQPQHF
TRBD2	TRBJ2-1	TRBV27	CASASGTSGNEQFF
TRBD1	TRBJ1-4	TRBV30	CAWSVGDRLNEKLFF
-	TRBJ1-2	TRBV3-1/TRBV3-2	CASSQEQRAGYTF
TRBD1	TRBJ1-5	TRBV6-5	CASRDRVDQPQHF
TRBD2	TRBJ2-5	TRBV19	CASSIGRISGARRGETQYF
TRBD1	TRBJ1-3	TRBV6-5	CASRTTGVVGNTIYF